The sequence of this TCR beta chain was determined in a study of CD8+CD57+ T cells in acquired aplastic anemia. Study details: Mean DNA quantity obtained from sorted CD4+ and CD8+ cells was about 3.2 ug. The study, taken as a whole, reports: Around 27 was the count of CD8+ CDR3 sequences that patients shared with controls.

With respect to this clonotype: Its antigen is unidentified.

The V gene lost 3 bases and the J gene lost 2 bases, with 10 bases spanning the gap. CDR3 length equals 14 residues. Germline CDR1 is SGHTA and CDR2 is FQGNSA. Profiling that covered TCR beta VDJ and CDR3 relied on genomic DNA as its template. TCRdb ran MiXCR on the reads and lists one entry per CDR3 protein. The table includes some 150,000 distinct CDR3 sequences, 70% to 80% detected once. Sequencing involved patients with CD8+CD57+ cell expansion previously shown by flow cytometry. Every patient was diagnosed with severe acquired aplastic anemia. The sequenced sample consisted of sorted CD4+, CD8+, or CD8+CD57+ T cells (not recorded which) from PBMCs. The chain carries TRBV7-2 and TRBJ1-1; tentative D call: TRBD1 (6 bases). This TCR derives from a human donor with aplastic anemia. The chain's CDR3 is CASSFRGSNTEAFF. The CDR3 nucleotides are TGTGCCAGCAGCTTCAGGGGATCAAACACTGAAGCTTTCTTT. The full variable domain, rest sourced from reference TRBV7-2 and TRBJ1-1, is GAGVSQSPSNKVTEKGKDVELRCDPISGHTALYWYRQSLGQGLEFLIYFQGNSAPDKSGLPSDRFSAERTGGSVSTLTIQRTQQEDSAVYLCASSFRGSNTEAFFGQGTRLTVV.